This note documents a single TCR beta chain sequence. Its antigen is undetermined. The data stem from a study of CD8+CD57+ T cells in acquired aplastic anemia. On the study more broadly: Sorted CD4+ and CD8+ cells gave an average of around 3 ug of DNA. Study-wide findings and caveats: Common to patients and controls were about 31 CD8+ CDR3 sequences.

Patients included in sequencing had previously demonstrated CD8+CD57+ cell expansion by flow cytometry. The patients all had a severe acquired aplastic anemia diagnosis. Patients had undergone no therapy by the time their blood was sampled. For CDR3 and TCR beta VDJ profiling, genomic DNA was the template used. Using its own MiXCR run on the reads, TCRdb lists one record per CDR3 protein. The table has 100,000 to 150,000 distinct CDR3 sequences, about 50% seen once. CDR1 DFQATT and CDR2 SNEGSKA come from the germline V gene (reference sequence). V shed 3 bases and J shed 7 bases, with 10 bases lying between them. This CDR3 has 13 residues.

The sequence derives from a human donor with aplastic anemia. Sequenced: sorted CD4+, CD8+, or CD8+CD57+ T cells (not recorded which) from PBMCs. The rearrangement joins TRBV20-1 to TRBJ1-6, with a weak D call TRBD1 (5 bases). The CDR3 reads CSASRDGNSPLHF. CDR3 DNA sequence: TGCAGTGCTAGCCGGGACGGCAATTCACCCCTCCACTTT.